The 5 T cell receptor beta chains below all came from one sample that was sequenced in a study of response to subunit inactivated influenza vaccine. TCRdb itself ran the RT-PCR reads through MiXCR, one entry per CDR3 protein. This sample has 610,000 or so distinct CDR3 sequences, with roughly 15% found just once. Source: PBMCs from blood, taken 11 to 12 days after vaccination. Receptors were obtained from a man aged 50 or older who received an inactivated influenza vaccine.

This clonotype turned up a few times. CDR3 region: CASSQDLDWQTPQHF. The CDR3 nucleotides read TGTGCCAGCAGCCAAGATCTTGATTGGCAGACGCCCCAGCATTTT. V usage is TRBV4-2 and J usage is TRBJ1-5; unclear D gene. The CDR3 has 15 residues. V was shortened by 0 bases and J by 9 bases, with 15 bases between the two germline ends. CDR1 and CDR2 from the germline V gene are LGHNA and YNFKEQ.

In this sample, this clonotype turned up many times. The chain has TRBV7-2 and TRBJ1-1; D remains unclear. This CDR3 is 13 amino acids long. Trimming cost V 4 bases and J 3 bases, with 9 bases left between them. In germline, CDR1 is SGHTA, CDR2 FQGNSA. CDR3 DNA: TGTGCCAGCAGCTCCGGGGTGTACACTGAAGCTTTCTTT. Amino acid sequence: CASSSGVYTEAFF.

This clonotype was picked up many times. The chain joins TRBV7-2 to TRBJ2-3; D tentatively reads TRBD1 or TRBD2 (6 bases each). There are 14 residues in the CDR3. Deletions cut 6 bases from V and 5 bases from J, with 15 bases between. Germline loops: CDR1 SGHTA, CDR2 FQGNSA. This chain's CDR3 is CASRRGGLGDTQYF. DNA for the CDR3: TGTGCCAGCAGACGAGGGGGGCTGGGAGATACGCAGTATTTT.

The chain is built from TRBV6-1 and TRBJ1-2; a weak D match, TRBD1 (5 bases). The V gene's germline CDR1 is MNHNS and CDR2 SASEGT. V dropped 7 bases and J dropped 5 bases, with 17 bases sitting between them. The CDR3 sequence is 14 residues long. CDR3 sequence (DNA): TGTGCCAGCAACCCAACGGGGACGACTTATGGCTACACCTTC. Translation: CASNPTGTTYGYTF.

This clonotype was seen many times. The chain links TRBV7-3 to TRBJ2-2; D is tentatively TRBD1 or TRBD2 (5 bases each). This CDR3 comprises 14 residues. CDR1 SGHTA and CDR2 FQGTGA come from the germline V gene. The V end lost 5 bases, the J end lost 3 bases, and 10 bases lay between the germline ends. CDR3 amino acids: CASSRDRYTGELFF. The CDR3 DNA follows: TGTGCCAGCAGCCGGGACCGATACACCGGGGAGCTGTTTTTT.